This T cell receptor beta chain was sequenced for a study of shared clonotypes between healthy human individuals. Looking at the study overall: There were three CD4 naive, three CD4 memory, two CD8 naive and one CD8 memory plates per donor.

Study-wide points: Non-shared clonotypes showed lower generation probabilities than clonotypes common to all four donors. The authors sampled blood alone, and tissue repertoires likely differ.

Assay: immunoSEQ multiplex PCR; the TCRdb copy retains only in-frame clones and omits some. Here the sample spans roughly 720,000 clones, 90% being singletons. This clone was seen just once. As yet, its antigen is unknown. Germline assignment: CDR1 SGDLS and CDR2 YYNGEE. V was trimmed by 7 bases and J by 1 base, leaving 14 bases between them. This CDR3 is 14 amino acids long. Sequenced sample: memory CD8+ T cells from PBMCs. The subset here: CD45RO+ cells pooled with CCR7-negative TemRA cells. The receptor was derived from a man aged 18 to 29 in good health. Some clones in this sample may be carry-over from other donors' samples. V is TRBV9 and J is TRBJ1-1; a weak D match, TRBD1 (5 bases). CDR3: CASHEWQGNTEAFF. CDR3 DNA sequence: TGTGCCAGCCACGAGTGGCAGGGGAACACTGAAGCTTTCTTT.